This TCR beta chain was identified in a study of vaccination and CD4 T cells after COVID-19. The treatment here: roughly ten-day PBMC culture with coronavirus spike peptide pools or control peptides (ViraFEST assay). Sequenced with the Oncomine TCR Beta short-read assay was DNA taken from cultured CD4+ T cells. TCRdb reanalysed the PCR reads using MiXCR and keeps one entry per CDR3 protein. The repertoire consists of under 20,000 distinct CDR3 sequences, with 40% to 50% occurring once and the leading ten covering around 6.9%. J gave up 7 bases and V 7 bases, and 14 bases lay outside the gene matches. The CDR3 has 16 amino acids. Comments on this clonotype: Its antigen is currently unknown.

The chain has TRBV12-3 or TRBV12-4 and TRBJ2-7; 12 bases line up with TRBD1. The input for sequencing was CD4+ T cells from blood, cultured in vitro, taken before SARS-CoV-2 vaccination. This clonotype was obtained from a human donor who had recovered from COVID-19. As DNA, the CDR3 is TGTGCCAGCACTCTACGAGTGGGACAGGGGGCGAGTGAGCAGTACTTC. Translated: CASTLRVGQGASEQYF.